The 7 T cell receptor beta chains below all came from one sample that was sequenced in a study of blood T cell repertoires in COVID-19 (dated by TCRdb to about 2020). Receptor libraries were prepared by the immunoSEQ multiplex PCR assay. TCRdb's version of the immuneACCESS table is confined to in-frame rearrangements and falls short of the full clone set. An unresolved V gene accounts for under half of the shortfall where checked; the remainder is of unknown origin. The sample table shows roughly 150,000 clones, and roughly 87% are seen once. Over 4% of the sample belongs to the ten largest clones. The sequencing sample was made of PBMCs or T cells enriched from blood (not recorded which). All receptors derive from a woman aged 40 to 50 who had been exposed to COVID-19.

Turning to this clone: The junction differs from germline at one of its ends, possibly a read error. The gene calls are TRBV5-1 and TRBJ2-7, with a possible D match to TRBD1 (5 bases). The CDR3 extends over 14 amino acids. Looked up from germline, CDR1 is SGHRS and CDR2 is YFSETQ. DNA for the CDR3: TGCGCCAGCAACTTGGACGGCAGGGTGTACGAGCAGTACTTC. Its translation is CASNLDGRVYEQYF.

J is TRBJ1-1 and V is TRBV5-5; perhaps TRBD1 as D (6 bases). Deletions cut 6 bases from V and 5 bases from J, with 20 bases between. Germline V gene lookup returns CDR1 SGHKS and CDR2 YYEKEE (reference sequence). The CDR3 is made up of 15 amino acids. The chain's CDR3 is CASTNPPGEGTEAFF. CDR3 DNA: TGTGCCAGCACCAACCCCCCAGGGGAGGGGACTGAAGCTTTCTTT.

J is TRBJ1-1 and V is TRBV28; D is undetermined. Looked up from germline, CDR1 is MDHEN and CDR2 is SYDVKM. Trimming pared 1 base from V and 7 bases from J, leaving 7 bases between. The CDR3 consists of 12 residues. CDR3 DNA: TGTGCCAGCAGTTTATCGGCGGGTGAAGCTTTCTTT. Amino acids: CASSLSAGEAFF.

The chain carries TRBV25-1 and TRBJ1-2; the match to TRBD1 covers 9 bases. CDR3 length equals 14 residues. Losses at the gene ends were 5 bases for V and 5 bases for J; bases not matched to a gene: 6. Germline V gene data show CDR1 as MGHDK and CDR2 as SYGVNS. CDR3 residues: CASSLRDRAYGYTF. CDR3 nucleotides: TGTGCCAGCAGTCTTCGGGACAGGGCATATGGCTACACCTTC.

The J gene is TRBJ1-3, the V gene TRBV4-2, with 9 positions matching TRBD1. The CDR3 spans 16 residues. Germline assignment: CDR1 LGHNA and CDR2 YNFKEQ. The V gene end was trimmed by 2 bases and the J gene end by 0 bases; junction bases not matched to a gene: 2. As DNA, the CDR3 is TGTGCCAGCAGCCAACTGACAGGGGGCTCTGGAAACACCATATATTTT. This sequence encodes CASSQLTGGSGNTIYF.

This clone was counted only a few times. The chain links TRBV6-6 to TRBJ2-7, with 9 bases fitting TRBD1. Per the germline V gene, CDR1 is MNHNY and CDR2 is SVGAGI (reference sequence). This CDR3 is 15 amino acids long. Trimming took 5 bases from V and 4 from J; bases not matched to a gene: 9. In DNA, the CDR3 is TGTGCCAGCAGTCCCACGGGGGACAGGGCGTACGAGCAGTACTTC. Encoded protein: CASSPTGDRAYEQYF.

The chain has TRBV5-6 and TRBJ1-2, with D unresolved. Germline V lookup: CDR1 SGHDT, CDR2 YYEEEE. The ends were cut back, 1 base at V and 0 bases at J, with 13 bases in the middle. This CDR3 is 16 amino acids long. Here the CDR3 reads CASSLWPEGANYGYTF. DNA of the CDR3: TGTGCCAGCAGCTTGTGGCCCGAGGGAGCTAACTATGGCTACACCTTC.